This T cell receptor (beta chain) came from a study of shared clonotypes between healthy human individuals. Study-wide results and limits: The low donor count limited represented genetic and exposure-history diversity. A generally larger estimated richness was seen in naive subsets than in memory subsets.

Assay runs were performed at deep level. Generated by immunoSEQ multiplex PCR, the TCRdb table keeps only in-frame clones and is missing some. Of a few million clones listed, 93% were seen once; the top ten hold about 0.41%. Into CD45RA+ naive and CD45RA-negative memory subsets, the CD4+ cells were split. Note on this clone: Antigen: not known.

CDR1 is SNHLY, CDR2 FYNNEI, per germline. Losses at the gene ends were 7 bases for V and 2 bases for J; bases not matched to a gene: 11. The CDR3 consists of 15 residues. Sequencing used naive CD4+ T cells from PBMCs. Regarding subset: CD45RA+ positively selected. The TCR originated in a man between 18 and 35 years old in good health. Some clones in this sample may be carry-over from other donors' samples. The V gene is TRBV2, the J gene TRBJ2-7; TRBD1 aligns across 7 bases. CDR3 sequence reads: CASILGGAGAYEQYF. For the CDR3, the DNA is TGTGCCAGCATCTTAGGGGGCGCTGGCGCCTACGAGCAGTACTTC.